This T cell receptor beta chain stems from a study of stem cell transplantation in POMP-related autoinflammatory disease. Looking at the study overall: CD8+ T cells were low and CD4+ cells naive-skewed before transplant. Overall study findings and caveats: Unique TRB V-J gene pairings were limited in number in patients with PRAID. A trend toward lower repertoire diversity and greater clonality appeared in every analyzed T-cell subset of PRAID patients.

Turning to this clone: Its antigen is not known.

PRAID featured immunodeficiency plus autoinflammation. Sequencing used immunoSEQ multiplex PCR; TCRdb keeps in-frame clones, though not all of them. The sample gives about 32,000 clones, just over 85% of which show up once; approximately 0.72% is in the top ten. The source material was CD4+ T cells from PBMCs, sampled before stem cell transplantation. This sequence originates from a human donor with POMP-related autoinflammation and immune dysregulation (PRAID).

This chain's CDR3 is CASSEARGVTWNTEAFF. The CDR3 bases are TGTGCCAGCAGTGAAGCGCGGGGAGTCACTTGGAACACTGAAGCTTTCTTT. This chain joins TRBV2 and TRBJ1-1, with no clear D. The CDR3 runs to 17 residues. Looked up from germline, CDR1 is SNHLY and CDR2 is FYNNEI. V was shortened by 0 bases and J by 1 base, with 15 bases between the two germline ends.